This TCR beta chain was recovered during a study of CD8 T cells in Susac syndrome. Overall study context: Of the sequenced Susac syndrome patients, roughly six had active disease and about eight were in remission.

As judged by recently defined diagnostic criteria, patients with Susac syndrome had definite or probable disease. The authors reverse transcribed roughly 0.5 to 1 ug RNA with random hexamers. TCRdb reprocessed the immunoSEQ multiplex PCR reads via MiXCR and lists one record per CDR3 protein. Of 92,000 or so distinct CDR3 sequences in the sample, about 95% are singletons; the top ten hold around 0.62%. Germline V gives CDR1 LNHNV, CDR2 YYDKDF (reference sequence). V lost 1 base and J 1 base, leaving 10 bases between the germline ends. This CDR3 is built from 15 residues. The clonotype originates from a human donor with Susac syndrome. The sample consisted of CD8+ T cells from PBMCs. J is TRBJ2-5 and V is TRBV15; D is ambiguous. The CDR3 DNA reads as TGTGCCACCAGCAGAGTGTGGCGCTCCCAAGAGACCCAGTACTTC. It specifies CATSRVWRSQETQYF.